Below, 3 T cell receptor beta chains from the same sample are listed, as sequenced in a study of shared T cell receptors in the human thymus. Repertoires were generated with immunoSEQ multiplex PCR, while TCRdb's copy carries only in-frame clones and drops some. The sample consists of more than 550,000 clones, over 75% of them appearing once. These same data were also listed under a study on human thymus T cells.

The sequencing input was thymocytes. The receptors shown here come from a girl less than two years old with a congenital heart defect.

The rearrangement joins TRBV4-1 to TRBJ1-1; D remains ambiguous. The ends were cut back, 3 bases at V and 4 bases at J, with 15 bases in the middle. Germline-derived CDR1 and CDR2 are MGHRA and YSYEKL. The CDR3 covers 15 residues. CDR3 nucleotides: TGCGCCAGCAGCCACGCGGGTTTCTTCGGCACTGAAGCTTTCTTT. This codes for CASSHAGFFGTEAFF.

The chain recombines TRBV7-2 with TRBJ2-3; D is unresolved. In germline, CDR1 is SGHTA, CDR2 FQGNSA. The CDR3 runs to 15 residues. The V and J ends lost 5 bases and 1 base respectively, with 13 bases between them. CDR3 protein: CASSLRRVRTDTQYF. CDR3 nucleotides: TGTGCCAGCAGCCTCCGACGGGTCCGCACAGATACGCAGTATTTT.

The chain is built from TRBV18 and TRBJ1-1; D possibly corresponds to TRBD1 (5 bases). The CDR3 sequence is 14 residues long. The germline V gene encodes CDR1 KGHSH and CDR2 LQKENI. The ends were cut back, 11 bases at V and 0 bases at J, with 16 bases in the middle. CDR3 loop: CAASGAGMNTEAFF. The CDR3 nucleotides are TGTGCCGCGTCCGGGGCGGGGATGAACACTGAAGCTTTCTTT. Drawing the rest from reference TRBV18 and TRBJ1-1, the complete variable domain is NAGVMQNPRHLVRRRGQEARLRCSPMKGHSHVYWYRQLPEEGLKFMVYLQKENIIDESGMPKERFSAEFPKEGPSILRIQQVVRGDSAAYFCAASGAGMNTEAFFGQGTRLTVV.